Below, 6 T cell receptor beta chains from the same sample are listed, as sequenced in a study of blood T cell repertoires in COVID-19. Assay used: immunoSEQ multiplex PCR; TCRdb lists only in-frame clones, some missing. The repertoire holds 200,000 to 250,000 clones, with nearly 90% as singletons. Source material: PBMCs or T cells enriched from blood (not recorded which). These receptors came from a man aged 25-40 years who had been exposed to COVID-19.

CDR3 region: CASSPRAGARDTQYF. The CDR3 coding sequence is TGTGCCAGCAGCCCCCGAGCGGGGGCCAGGGATACGCAGTATTTT. The gene calls are TRBV7-9 and TRBJ2-3; 8 nucleotides line up with TRBD2. CDR1 is SEHNR, CDR2 FQNEAQ, per germline (reference sequence). The CDR3 consists of 15 residues. The V segment lost 5 bases and the J segment 6 bases; nucleotides outside the gene matches: 10.

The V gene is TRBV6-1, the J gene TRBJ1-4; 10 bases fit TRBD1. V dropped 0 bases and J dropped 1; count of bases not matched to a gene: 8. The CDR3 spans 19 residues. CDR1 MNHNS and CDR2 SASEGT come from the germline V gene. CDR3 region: CASSEALTGGWRTNEKLFF. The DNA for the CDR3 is TGTGCCAGCAGTGAAGCGCTGACAGGGGGCTGGCGAACTAATGAAAAACTGTTTTTT.

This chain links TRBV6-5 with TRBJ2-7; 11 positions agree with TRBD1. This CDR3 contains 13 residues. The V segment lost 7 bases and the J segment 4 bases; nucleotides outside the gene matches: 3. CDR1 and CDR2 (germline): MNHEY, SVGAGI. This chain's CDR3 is CASNRDRGYEQYF. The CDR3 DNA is TGTGCCAGCAATCGGGACAGGGGGTACGAGCAGTACTTC.

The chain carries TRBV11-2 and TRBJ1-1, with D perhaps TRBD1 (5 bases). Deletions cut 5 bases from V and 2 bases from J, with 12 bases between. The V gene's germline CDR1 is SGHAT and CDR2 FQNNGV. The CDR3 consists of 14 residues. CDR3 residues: CASSRTRGNTEAFF. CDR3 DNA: TGTGCCAGCAGCCGGACAAGAGGCAACACTGAAGCTTTCTTT.

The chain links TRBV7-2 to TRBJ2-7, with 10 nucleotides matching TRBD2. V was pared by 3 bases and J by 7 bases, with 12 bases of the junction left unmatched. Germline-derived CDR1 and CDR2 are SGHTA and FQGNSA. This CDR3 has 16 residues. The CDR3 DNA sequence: TGTGCCAGCAGCTTGGCTAGCGGGGGTCATGGGGGTGAGCAGTACTTC. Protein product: CASSLASGGHGGEQYF.

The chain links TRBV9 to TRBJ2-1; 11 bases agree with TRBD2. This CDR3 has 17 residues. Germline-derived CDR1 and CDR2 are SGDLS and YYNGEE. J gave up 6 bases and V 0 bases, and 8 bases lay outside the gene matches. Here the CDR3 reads CASSVVSGGASGNEQFF. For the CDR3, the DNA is TGTGCCAGCAGCGTAGTTAGCGGGGGGGCGTCGGGCAATGAGCAGTTCTTC.